The clone carrying this TCR beta chain is deemed medium-sized. Its matching antigen is unknown. Regarding time point: sample taken at primary tumor resection. TCRdb used MiXCR to reprocess the 5' RACE reads, holding one entry per CDR3 protein. The sample includes fewer than 20,000 distinct CDR3 sequences, under 7% of them seen just once. The germline V gene has CDR1 SQVTM and CDR2 ANQGSEA. The CDR3 contains 16 residues. Trimming removed 7 bases from V and 1 base from J, with 22 bases in between. This record comes from a study of spatial heterogeneity in lung cancer. Study-wide findings and caveats: Mutation tallies in tumors tracked expanded intratumoral alpha and beta TCR counts.

The sample consisted of lung tumor tissue, taken at surgery. The TCR was taken from a female donor with early-stage non-small cell lung cancer. V and J are TRBV29-1 and TRBJ2-5, with a weak D call TRBD2 (9 bases). The CDR3 is CSGQGATSGSQETQYF. Here the CDR3 DNA reads TGCAGCGGTCAGGGGGCGACTAGCGGAAGCCAAGAGACCCAGTACTTC.